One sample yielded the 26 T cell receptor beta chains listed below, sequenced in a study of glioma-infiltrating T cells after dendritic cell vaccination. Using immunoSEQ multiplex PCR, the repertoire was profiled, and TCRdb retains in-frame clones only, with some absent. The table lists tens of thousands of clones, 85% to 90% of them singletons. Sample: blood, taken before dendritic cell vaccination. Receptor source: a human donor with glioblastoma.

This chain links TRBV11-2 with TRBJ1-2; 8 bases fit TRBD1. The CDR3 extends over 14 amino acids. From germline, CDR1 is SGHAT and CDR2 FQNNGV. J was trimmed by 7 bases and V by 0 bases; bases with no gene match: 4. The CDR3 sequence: CASSLETGGSGYTF. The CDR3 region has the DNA TGTGCCAGCAGCTTAGAAACAGGGGGTAGTGGCTACACCTTC.

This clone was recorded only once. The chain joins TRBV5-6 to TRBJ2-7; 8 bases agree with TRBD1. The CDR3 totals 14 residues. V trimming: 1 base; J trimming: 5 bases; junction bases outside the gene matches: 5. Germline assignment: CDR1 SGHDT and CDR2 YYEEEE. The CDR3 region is CASSLNQGAHEQYF. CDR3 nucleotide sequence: TGTGCCAGCAGCTTGAACCAGGGGGCCCACGAGCAGTACTTC.

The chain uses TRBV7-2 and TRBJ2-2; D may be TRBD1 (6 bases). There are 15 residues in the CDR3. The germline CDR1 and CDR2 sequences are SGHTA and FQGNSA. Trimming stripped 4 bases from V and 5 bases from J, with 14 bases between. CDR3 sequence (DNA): TGTGCCAGCAGCTCCCAACTAGGGGGAACCGGGGAGCTGTTTTTT. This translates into CASSSQLGGTGELFF.

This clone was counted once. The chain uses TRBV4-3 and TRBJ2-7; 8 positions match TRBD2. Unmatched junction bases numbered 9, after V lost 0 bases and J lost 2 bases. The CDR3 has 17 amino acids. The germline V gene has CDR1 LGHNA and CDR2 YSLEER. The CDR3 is CASSQDPAGLVPYEQYF. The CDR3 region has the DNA TGCGCCAGCAGCCAAGATCCTGCGGGACTAGTCCCCTACGAGCAGTACTTC.

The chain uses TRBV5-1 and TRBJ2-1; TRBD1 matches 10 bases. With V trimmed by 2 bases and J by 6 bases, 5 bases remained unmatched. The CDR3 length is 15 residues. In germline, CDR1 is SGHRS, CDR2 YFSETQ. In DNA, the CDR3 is TGCGCCAGCAGCTTCGACAGGGGGCCCGGCAATGAGCAGTTCTTC. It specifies CASSFDRGPGNEQFF.

CDR3 region: CATSTAHTGNRNQPQHF. CDR3 in DNA: TGTGCCACCAGCACCGCCCACACAGGGAATCGCAATCAGCCCCAGCATTTT. The chain uses TRBV15 and TRBJ1-5, with D possibly being TRBD1 (6 bases). This CDR3 is built from 17 residues. V lost 4 bases, J lost 2 bases, and 18 bases lay in between. The germline V gene encodes CDR1 LNHNV and CDR2 YYDKDF (reference sequence).

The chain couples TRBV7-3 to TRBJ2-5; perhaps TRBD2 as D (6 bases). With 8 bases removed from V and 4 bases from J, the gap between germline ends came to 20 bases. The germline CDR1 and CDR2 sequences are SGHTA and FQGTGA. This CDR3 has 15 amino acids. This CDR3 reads CASGSTSGPAETQYF. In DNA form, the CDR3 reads TGTGCCAGCGGGTCGACTAGTGGACCGGCAGAGACCCAGTACTTC. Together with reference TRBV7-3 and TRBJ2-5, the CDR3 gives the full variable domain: GAGVSQTPSNKVTEKGKYVELRCDPISGHTALYWYRQSLGQGPEFLIYFQGTGAADDSGLPNDRFFAVRPEGSVSTLKIQRTERGDSAVYLCASGSTSGPAETQYFGPGTRLLVL.

For the CDR3, the DNA is TGTGCCAGCAGCCAAAAACTAGCGGGAGAAGATACGCAGTATTTT. Translating it yields CASSQKLAGEDTQYF. The chain uses TRBV4-2 and TRBJ2-3, with 11 bases fitting TRBD2. Germline values: CDR1 LGHNA, CDR2 YNFKEQ. V gave up 2 bases and J gave up 5 bases; unmatched junction bases: 3. The CDR3 loop spans 15 amino acids.

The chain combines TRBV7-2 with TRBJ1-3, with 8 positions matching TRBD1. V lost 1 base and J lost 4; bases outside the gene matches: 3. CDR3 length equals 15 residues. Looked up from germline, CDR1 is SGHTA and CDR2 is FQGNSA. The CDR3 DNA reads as TGTGCCAGCAGCTTAGATTCAGGGGGCGGAAACACCATATATTTT. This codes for CASSLDSGGGNTIYF.

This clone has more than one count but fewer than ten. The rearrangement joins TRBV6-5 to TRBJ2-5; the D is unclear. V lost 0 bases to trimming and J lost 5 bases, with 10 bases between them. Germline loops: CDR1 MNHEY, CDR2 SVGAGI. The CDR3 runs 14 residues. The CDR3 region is CASSYSGVWETQYF. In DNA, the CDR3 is TGTGCCAGCAGTTACTCGGGCGTCTGGGAGACCCAGTACTTC.

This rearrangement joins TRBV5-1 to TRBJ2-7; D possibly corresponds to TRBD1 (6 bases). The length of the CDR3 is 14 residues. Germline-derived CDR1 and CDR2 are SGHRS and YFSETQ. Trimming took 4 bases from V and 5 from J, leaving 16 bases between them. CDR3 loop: CASSPPSRGHEQYF. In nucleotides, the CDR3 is TGCGCCAGCAGCCCACCGAGCAGGGGCCACGAGCAGTACTTC.

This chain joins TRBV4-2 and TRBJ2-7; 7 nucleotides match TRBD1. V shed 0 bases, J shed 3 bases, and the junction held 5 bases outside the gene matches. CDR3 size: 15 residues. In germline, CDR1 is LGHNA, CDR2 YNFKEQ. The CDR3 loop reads CASSQEGRGNYEQYF. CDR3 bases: TGTGCCAGCAGCCAAGAGGGCAGGGGGAACTACGAGCAGTACTTC.

CDR3 coding DNA: TGTGCCAGCAGCTTCGGACAGGGATACAATGAGCAGTTCTTC. It translates to CASSFGQGYNEQFF. This chain connects TRBV7-9 to TRBJ2-1; 8 nucleotides match TRBD1. Germline V gene sequence: CDR1 SEHNR, CDR2 FQNEAQ (reference sequence). The V gene end was trimmed by 3 bases and the J gene end by 4 bases; junction bases not matched to a gene: 2. The CDR3 has 14 residues.

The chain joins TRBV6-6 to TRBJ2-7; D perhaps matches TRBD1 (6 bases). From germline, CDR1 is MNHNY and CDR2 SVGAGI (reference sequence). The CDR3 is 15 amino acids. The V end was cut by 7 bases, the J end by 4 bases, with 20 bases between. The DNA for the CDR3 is TGTGCCAGCACGGAAAGAGAAGGGGGTGAATACGAGCAGTACTTC. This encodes CASTEREGGEYEQYF.

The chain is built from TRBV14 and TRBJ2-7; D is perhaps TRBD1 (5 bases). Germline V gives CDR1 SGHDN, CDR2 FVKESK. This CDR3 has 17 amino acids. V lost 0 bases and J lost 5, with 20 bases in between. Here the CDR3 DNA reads TGTGCCAGCAGCCAAGATTTGTTGCAGGGTTTCATCCACGAGCAGTACTTC. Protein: CASSQDLLQGFIHEQYF.

CDR3 in DNA: TGCGCCAGCAGCCCGGATTTGCGGGGCGGTTTAAATGAGCAGTTCTTC. Translating it yields CASSPDLRGGLNEQFF. This rearrangement joins TRBV5-1 to TRBJ2-1, with TRBD2 as a possible D gene (6 bases). Trimming shortened V by 4 bases and J by 7 bases, and 21 bases separated the two germline ends. The CDR3 consists of 16 residues. Germline lookup yields CDR1 SGHRS and CDR2 YFSETQ.

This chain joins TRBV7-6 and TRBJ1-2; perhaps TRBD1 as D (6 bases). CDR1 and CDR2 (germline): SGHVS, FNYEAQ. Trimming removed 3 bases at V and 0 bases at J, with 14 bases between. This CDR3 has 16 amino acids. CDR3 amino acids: CASSLAGTSANYGYTF. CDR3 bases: TGTGCCAGCAGCTTGGCCGGGACAAGTGCTAACTATGGCTACACCTTC.

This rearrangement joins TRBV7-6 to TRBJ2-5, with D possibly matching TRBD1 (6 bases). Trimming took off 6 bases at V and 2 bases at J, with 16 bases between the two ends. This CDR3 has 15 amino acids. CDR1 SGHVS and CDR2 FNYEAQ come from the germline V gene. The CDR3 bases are TGTGCCAGCAGACTGTTTGGGGGCAGGCAAGAGACCCAGTACTTC. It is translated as CASRLFGGRQETQYF.

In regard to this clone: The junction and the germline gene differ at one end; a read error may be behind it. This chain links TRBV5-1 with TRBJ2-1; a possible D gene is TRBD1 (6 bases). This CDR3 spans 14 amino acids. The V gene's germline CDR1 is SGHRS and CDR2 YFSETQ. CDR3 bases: TGCACCAGCAGCTCAACTACACAGGGACACGAGCAGTTCTTC. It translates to CTSSSTTQGHEQFF. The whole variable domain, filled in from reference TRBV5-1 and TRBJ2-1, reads KAGVTQTPRYLIKTRGQQVTLSCSPISGHRSVSWYQQTPGQGLQFLFEYFSETQRNKGNFPGRFSGRQFSNSRSEMNVSTLELGDSALYLCTSSSTTQGHEQFFGPGTRLTVL.

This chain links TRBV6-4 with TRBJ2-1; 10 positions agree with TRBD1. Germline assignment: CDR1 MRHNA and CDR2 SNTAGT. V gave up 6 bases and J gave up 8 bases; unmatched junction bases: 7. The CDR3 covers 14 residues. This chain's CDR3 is CASSRDRGFDEQFF. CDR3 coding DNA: TGTGCCAGCAGCCGGGACAGGGGATTCGATGAGCAGTTCTTC.

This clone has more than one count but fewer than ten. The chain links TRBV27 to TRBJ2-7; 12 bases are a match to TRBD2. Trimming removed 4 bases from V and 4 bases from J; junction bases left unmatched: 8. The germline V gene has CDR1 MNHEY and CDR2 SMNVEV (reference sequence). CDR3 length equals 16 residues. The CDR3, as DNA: TGTGCCAGCAGTTCGATGACTAGCGGGAGTGTGTACGAGCAGTACTTC. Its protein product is CASSSMTSGSVYEQYF.

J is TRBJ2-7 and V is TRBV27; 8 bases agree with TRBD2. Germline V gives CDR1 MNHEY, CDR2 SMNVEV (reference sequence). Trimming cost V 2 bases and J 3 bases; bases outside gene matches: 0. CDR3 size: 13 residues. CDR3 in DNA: TGTGCCAGCAGTTTAACTAGCGGCTACGAGCAGTACTTC. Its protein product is CASSLTSGYEQYF.

CDR3 sequence reads: CASSLGTGDYGYTF. CDR3 in DNA: TGTGCCAGCAGTTTGGGGACAGGGGATTATGGCTACACCTTC. The V call is TRBV27, the J call TRBJ1-2; 10 nucleotides agree with TRBD1. CDR3 size: 14 residues. Trimming cost V 3 bases and J 5 bases; bases outside gene matches: 3. Germline V lookup: CDR1 MNHEY, CDR2 SMNVEV (reference sequence).

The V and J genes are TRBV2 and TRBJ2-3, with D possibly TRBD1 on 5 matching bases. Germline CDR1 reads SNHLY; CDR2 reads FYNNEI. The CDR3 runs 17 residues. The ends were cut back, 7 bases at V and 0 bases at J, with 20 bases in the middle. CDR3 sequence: CASITGGRGRSTDTQYF. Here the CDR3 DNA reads TGTGCCAGCATTACGGGCGGTAGGGGCAGAAGCACAGATACGCAGTATTTT.

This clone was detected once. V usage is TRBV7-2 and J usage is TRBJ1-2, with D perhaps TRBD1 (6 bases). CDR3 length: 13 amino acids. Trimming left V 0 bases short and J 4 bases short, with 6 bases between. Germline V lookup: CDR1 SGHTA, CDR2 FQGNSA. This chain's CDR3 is CASSLAQGYGYTF. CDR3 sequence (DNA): TGTGCCAGCAGCTTAGCACAGGGCTATGGCTACACCTTC.

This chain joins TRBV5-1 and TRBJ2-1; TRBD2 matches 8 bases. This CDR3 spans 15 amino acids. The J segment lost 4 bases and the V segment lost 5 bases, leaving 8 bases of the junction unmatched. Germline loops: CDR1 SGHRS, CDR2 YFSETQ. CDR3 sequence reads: CASRLGLGVYNEQFF. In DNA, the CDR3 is TGCGCCAGCAGGCTGGGACTAGGAGTTTACAATGAGCAGTTCTTC.